These 20 T cell receptor beta chains originate from one sample sequenced in a study of cytomegalovirus exposure and HLA in healthy donors (dated by TCRdb to between 2016 and 2019). The protocol used for the library was the immunoSEQ multiplex PCR assay. The multiplex PCR relied on a mix of 60 forward primers for TCR Vbeta segments and 13 reverse primers for TCR Jbeta segments. TCRdb stores this immuneACCESS table with in-frame sequences only. Part of the clones is absent; in the studies checked, under half of the shortfall reflects unresolved V genes, and no reason is known for the rest. This sample is represented by 100,000 or so clones; about 75% of them were singletons. Over 9.5% of the sample rests with the top ten. Sequenced sample: PBMCs. Receptors were obtained from a man in his thirties or forties in good health and CMV-seropositive.

The chain has TRBV6-5 and TRBJ2-2; unclear D gene. The V end lost 6 bases, the J end lost 0 bases, and 5 bases lay between the germline ends. Germline CDR1 and CDR2: MNHEY and SVGAGI. This CDR3 is 13 amino acids long. The CDR3 DNA follows: TGTGCCAGCAGACAGCCGAACACCGGGGAGCTGTTTTTT. It translates to CASRQPNTGELFF.

The sample holds a few counts of this clone. V is TRBV5-6 and J is TRBJ2-2; TRBD2 matches at 10 bases. There are 17 residues in the CDR3. Trimming took 5 bases from V and 5 from J; bases not matched to a gene: 12. Germline-derived CDR1 and CDR2 are SGHDT and YYEEEE. DNA for the CDR3: TGTGCCAGCAGTCGTCGTACCCAGCGGGGGGGTACCGGGGAGCTGTTTTTT. As protein: CASSRRTQRGGTGELFF.

The chain carries TRBV2 and TRBJ1-6, with D hard to call. The CDR3 has 16 residues. Deletions cut 4 bases from V and 1 base from J, with 11 bases between. The germline CDR1 and CDR2 sequences are SNHLY and FYNNEI. The DNA for the CDR3 is TGTGCCAGCAGTGGCAAGGGAGGGTCCTATAATTCACCCCTCCACTTT. Translated: CASSGKGGSYNSPLHF.

This clone was seen more than once but under ten times. The chain combines TRBV6-5 with TRBJ2-7; perhaps TRBD1 as D (6 bases). Trimming removed 5 bases from V and 4 bases from J, with 15 bases in between. The CDR3 contains 14 residues. Per the germline V gene, CDR1 is MNHEY and CDR2 is SVGAGI. In nucleotides, the CDR3 is TGTGCCAGCAGTCCCCGCAGGGGCCTGTACGAGCAGTACTTC. Translation gives CASSPRRGLYEQYF.

In its sample, this clone was seen a few times. This rearrangement joins TRBV6-5 to TRBJ1-1; D may be TRBD1 (6 bases). The CDR3 covers 16 residues. With 2 bases removed from V and 2 bases from J, the gap between germline ends came to 15 bases. Germline V gene data show CDR1 as MNHEY and CDR2 as SVGAGI. The DNA for the CDR3 is TGTGCCAGCAGTTACCGTCACACAGGGCCCAACACTGAAGCTTTCTTT. It encodes CASSYRHTGPNTEAFF.

The V and J genes are TRBV6-5 and TRBJ1-1; D unclear. Germline CDR1 reads MNHEY; CDR2 reads SVGAGI. Trimming removed 6 bases at V and 1 base at J, with 9 bases between. The CDR3 sequence is 13 residues long. CDR3 region: CASRPRGNTEAFF. The CDR3 DNA reads as TGTGCCAGCAGGCCTCGGGGGAACACTGAAGCTTTCTTT.

A few counts support this clone. V gene TRBV6-5 combines with J gene TRBJ1-5; D is undetermined. The germline V and J ends were trimmed by 6 bases and 1 base, with 7 bases remaining between them. The CDR3 has 13 residues. CDR1 and CDR2 (germline): MNHEY, SVGAGI. CDR3 sequence reads: CASSTRSNQPQHF. DNA for the CDR3: TGTGCCAGCAGCACGAGGAGCAATCAGCCCCAGCATTTT.

V usage is TRBV6-5 and J usage is TRBJ2-2; 10 bases agree with TRBD2. Germline-derived CDR1 and CDR2 are MNHEY and SVGAGI. The CDR3 is 15 amino acids. The junction had 5 bases not matched to a gene; V was cut back by 6 bases and J by 4 bases. The CDR3 DNA reads TGTGCCAGCAGAAGCGGGGGGGCCGGCACCGGGGAGCTGTTTTTT. Protein: CASRSGGAGTGELFF.

The rearrangement uses TRBV9 and TRBJ1-2, with TRBD1 matching 10 bases. Germline V gene data show CDR1 as SGDLS and CDR2 as YYNGEE. V lost 0 bases and J lost 4; bases outside the gene matches: 15. The CDR3 is made up of 19 amino acids. In DNA, the CDR3 is TGTGCCAGCAGCGTAGAGGGTGGGGGGGGACAGGGGCGATCCTATGGCTACACCTTC. It encodes CASSVEGGGGQGRSYGYTF.

The chain couples TRBV5-4 to TRBJ2-5; 7 nucleotides match TRBD1. Germline trimming cut 2 bases from V and 5 bases from J; bases unmatched to any gene: 3. The CDR3 runs to 13 residues. Germline assignment: CDR1 SGHNT and CDR2 YYREEE (reference sequence). Written as DNA, the CDR3 is TGTGCCAGCAGCTTCAGGGGGATGGAGACCCAGTACTTC. This codes for CASSFRGMETQYF.

The chain has TRBV19 and TRBJ2-1, with a weak D call TRBD2 (6 bases). The CDR3 is 15 residues long. Trimming removed 5 bases from V and 3 bases from J, with 14 bases in between. Germline CDR1 is LNHDA and CDR2 is SQIVND (reference sequence). CDR3 loop: CASSQRTILYNEQFF. CDR3 DNA sequence: TGTGCCAGTAGTCAGCGGACTATTCTCTACAATGAGCAGTTCTTC.

This chain links TRBV15 with TRBJ2-3; 7 bases map to TRBD1. The germline CDR1 and CDR2 sequences are LNHNV and YYDKDF (reference sequence). This CDR3 has 15 amino acids. V shed 5 bases, J shed 4 bases, and the junction held 9 bases outside the gene matches. The CDR3 bases are TGTGCCACCAGCGGCAACAGGGGCCGCTCAGATACGCAGTATTTT. Translating gives CATSGNRGRSDTQYF.

The V and J genes are TRBV28 and TRBJ2-5, with 7 nucleotides matching TRBD1. The CDR3 contains 12 residues. Germline V gene sequence: CDR1 MDHEN, CDR2 SYDVKM. J was trimmed by 7 bases and V by 4 bases; bases with no gene match: 3. The CDR3 region has the DNA TGTGCCAGCAGTTCAGGGGGAGTGACCCAGTACTTC. This sequence encodes CASSSGGVTQYF.

This clone was counted a few times. V usage is TRBV2 and J usage is TRBJ2-7; maybe TRBD1 (6 bases). CDR1 is SNHLY and CDR2 is FYNNEI in the germline V gene. The CDR3 is 14 amino acids. Trimming took off 5 bases at V and 0 bases at J, with 11 bases between the two ends. The CDR3 region is CASSIQGVSYEQYF. CDR3 DNA sequence: TGTGCCAGCAGTATACAGGGTGTCTCCTACGAGCAGTACTTC.

In this sample, this clone turned up once. V gene TRBV6-1 combines with J gene TRBJ1-2; 7 bases line up with TRBD1. The junction had 9 bases not matched to a gene; V was cut back by 8 bases and J by 0 bases. The CDR3 runs to 15 residues. Germline-derived CDR1 and CDR2 are MNHNS and SASEGT. The CDR3 reads CASDRDRSTNYGYTF. DNA of the CDR3: TGTGCCAGCGACCGGGACAGAAGTACTAACTATGGCTACACCTTC.

CDR3 bases: TGTGCCTGGAGTGGACAGGGAAATCAGCCCCAGCATTTT. Amino acids: CAWSGQGNQPQHF. This chain joins TRBV30 and TRBJ1-5, with 7 positions matching TRBD1. The CDR3 extends over 13 amino acids. Germline CDR1 and CDR2: GTSNPN and SVGIG (reference sequence). The ends lost 1 base at V and 4 bases at J; junction bases unmatched: 1.

This sequence joins TRBV28 and TRBJ1-2; TRBD1 aligns across 7 bases. V was pared by 4 bases and J by 9 bases, with 17 bases of the junction left unmatched. Germline V gene sequence: CDR1 MDHEN, CDR2 SYDVKM. This CDR3 has 16 amino acids. CDR3 sequence: CASSSPGDSLENSYTF. The DNA of the CDR3 is TGTGCCAGCAGTTCCCCCGGGGACAGCCTGGAAAACAGCTACACCTTC.

This chain uses TRBV11-2 with TRBJ2-7; TRBD1 might be the D (6 bases). This CDR3 is 14 amino acids long. Trimming took 6 bases from V and 3 from J, leaving 15 bases between them. CDR1 is SGHAT, CDR2 FQNNGV, per germline. As DNA, the CDR3 is TGTGCCAGCAGACAGCCTGGCAGGGGCTACGAGCAGTACTTC. It codes for CASRQPGRGYEQYF.

This sequence joins TRBV5-1 and TRBJ2-3, with 11 bases fitting TRBD2. This CDR3 spans 17 amino acids. V lost 4 bases to trimming and J lost 0 bases; unmatched junction nucleotides: 7. Germline V lookup: CDR1 SGHRS, CDR2 YFSETQ. The CDR3 here is CASSIGTSGASTDTQYF. The CDR3 region has the DNA TGCGCCAGCAGCATAGGGACTAGCGGCGCGAGCACAGATACGCAGTATTTT.

This clone was observed once. The chain employs TRBV6-1 and TRBJ1-5; no definite D call. Trimming left V 2 bases short and J 9 bases short, with 14 bases between. CDR3 length: 14 amino acids. CDR1 and CDR2 from the germline V gene are MNHNS and SASEGT. CDR3 loop: CASSETAGRRPQHF. DNA for the CDR3: TGTGCCAGCAGTGAAACGGCAGGCCGAAGGCCCCAGCATTTT.